The next 30 T cell receptor beta chains were all read from a single sample in a study of control samples from healthy donors and cancer patients. Only in-frame clones appear in the TCRdb table, and some are missing; sequencing was by immunoSEQ multiplex PCR. The sample shows fewer than 80,000 clones, 90% of them seen only once. Sequencing was done on a sample of PBMCs. These receptors were obtained from a man aged 60 to 69 with colorectal cancer.

The chain combines TRBV25-1 with TRBJ1-6; D may be TRBD1 (6 bases). This CDR3 is 16 amino acids long. The V end lost 1 base, the J end lost 7 bases, and 14 bases lay between the germline ends. Germline V lookup: CDR1 MGHDK, CDR2 SYGVNS. The CDR3 DNA sequence: TGTGCCAGCAGTGAATTGGGCAACAGGGCAAATTCACCCCTCCACTTT. Protein: CASSELGNRANSPLHF.

This clone was found a few times. V usage is TRBV7-3 and J usage is TRBJ1-1; no clear D. This CDR3 has 13 residues. Per germline, CDR1 SGHTA and CDR2 FQGTGA. The V and J ends lost 5 bases and 4 bases respectively, with 11 bases between them. Here the CDR3 DNA reads TGTGCCAGCAGCCAAGGGCCGTTCACTGAAGCTTTCTTT. Protein sequence: CASSQGPFTEAFF.

The CDR3 nucleotides are TGTGCCAGCCTCGAGGGAGTCACTGAAGCTTTCTTT. As protein: CASLEGVTEAFF. J is TRBJ1-1 and V is TRBV2; unclear D gene. V lost 8 bases and J lost 4, with 11 bases in between. The CDR3 is 12 residues long. The germline V gene encodes CDR1 SNHLY and CDR2 FYNNEI.

This clone appeared a single time. The chain has TRBV20-1 and TRBJ1-2; D call uncertain. V was pared by 3 bases and J by 4 bases, with 18 bases between. Per the germline V gene, CDR1 is DFQATT and CDR2 is SNEGSKA (reference sequence). The CDR3 has 15 residues. This chain's CDR3 is CSASSSRVAGYGYTF. The CDR3 nucleotides read TGCAGTGCTAGTTCGAGTCGGGTCGCAGGCTATGGCTACACCTTC.

In this sample, this clone turned up a few times. The V gene is TRBV27, the J gene TRBJ2-3, with D uncertain. The germline V gene has CDR1 MNHEY and CDR2 SMNVEV (reference sequence). Deletions cut 8 bases from V and 0 bases from J, with 12 bases between. This CDR3 has 14 residues. CDR3 amino acids: CASRTDRSTDTQYF. The CDR3, as DNA: TGTGCCAGCCGAACGGACCGTAGCACAGATACGCAGTATTTT.

This chain joins TRBV27 and TRBJ1-1; maybe TRBD1 (5 bases). The CDR3 is made up of 15 amino acids. Germline V lookup: CDR1 MNHEY, CDR2 SMNVEV (reference sequence). V was trimmed by 3 bases and J by 3 bases, leaving 14 bases between them. The CDR3 nucleotides are TGTGCCAGCAGTTTGTATAGGGACTACTACACTGAAGCTTTCTTT. Translating gives CASSLYRDYYTEAFF.

This chain links TRBV7-9 with TRBJ2-4; 7 bases agree with TRBD2. The junction had 7 bases not matched to a gene; V was cut back by 5 bases and J by 0 bases. There are 16 residues in the CDR3. CDR1 is SEHNR and CDR2 is FQNEAQ in the germline V gene (reference sequence). Here the CDR3 DNA reads TGTGCCAGCAGCCCCCCCGGGGGGTTAGCCAAAAACATTCAGTACTTC. It translates to CASSPPGGLAKNIQYF.

This chain uses TRBV19 with TRBJ1-1; 7 bases line up with TRBD1. The CDR3 is 15 residues long. Germline V lookup: CDR1 LNHDA, CDR2 SQIVND (reference sequence). V was pared by 6 bases and J by 6 bases, with 13 bases of the junction left unmatched. This CDR3 reads CASRIPGQVVSEAFF. Here the CDR3 DNA reads TGTGCCAGTAGGATCCCCGGACAGGTAGTCTCTGAAGCTTTCTTT.

The chain employs TRBV30 and TRBJ2-5; D gene unclear. The V gene lost 2 bases and the J gene lost 5 bases, with 6 bases spanning the gap. The V gene's germline CDR1 is GTSNPN and CDR2 SVGIG (reference sequence). The CDR3 length is 11 residues. For the CDR3, the DNA is TGTGCCTGGAGTTTTGTGGAGACCCAGTACTTC. Amino acid sequence: CAWSFVETQYF.

The chain has TRBV19 and TRBJ2-4; the D gene is possibly TRBD2 (6 bases). The CDR3 is made up of 15 amino acids. Germline V lookup: CDR1 LNHDA, CDR2 SQIVND (reference sequence). The V and J ends lost 4 bases and 0 bases respectively, with 10 bases between them. CDR3 amino acids: CASSTPGLAKNIQYF. The CDR3 DNA follows: TGTGCCAGTAGTACTCCGGGACTAGCCAAAAACATTCAGTACTTC.

The chain couples TRBV2 to TRBJ1-6; TRBD1 might be the D (5 bases). Germline-derived CDR1 and CDR2 are SNHLY and FYNNEI. With 3 bases removed from V and 7 bases from J, the gap between germline ends came to 16 bases. The CDR3 length is 16 residues. The CDR3 coding sequence is TGTGCCAGCAGTGATTGGTTTCCGTCAGGGAATTCACCCCTCCACTTT. It yields the protein CASSDWFPSGNSPLHF.

The sample holds a few counts of this clone. This sample includes further DNA sequences coding for the same CDR3. The J gene is TRBJ2-5, the V gene TRBV7-2; 7 positions agree with TRBD2. Trimming at V came to 1 base and at J to 3 bases, leaving 8 bases not matched to a gene. CDR1 is SGHTA and CDR2 is FQGNSA in the germline V gene. The CDR3 is made up of 16 amino acids. The CDR3 spells CASSLEGRGGKETQYF. The DNA for the CDR3 is TGTGCCAGCAGCTTAGAGGGTCGGGGAGGGAAAGAGACCCAGTACTTC.

The CDR3 region is CASSRPTGGSSPLHF. In DNA, the CDR3 is TGTGCCAGCAGTCGTCCTACAGGGGGTAGTTCACCCCTCCACTTT. The chain has TRBV2 and TRBJ1-6; 8 nucleotides align to TRBD1. Germline V lookup: CDR1 SNHLY, CDR2 FYNNEI. This CDR3 contains 15 residues. The J segment lost 9 bases and the V segment lost 5 bases, leaving 9 bases of the junction unmatched.

The rearrangement uses TRBV9 and TRBJ1-2; 12 bases are a match to TRBD1. This CDR3 has 15 residues. Unmatched junction bases numbered 4, after V lost 3 bases and J lost 4 bases. CDR1 and CDR2 from the germline V gene are SGDLS and YYNGEE. The CDR3 sequence: CASSAGTGGIYGYTF. Here the CDR3 DNA reads TGTGCCAGCAGCGCCGGGACAGGGGGCATCTATGGCTACACCTTC. Complete variable domain (other parts from reference TRBV9 and TRBJ1-2): DSGVTQTPKHLITATGQRVTLRCSPRSGDLSVYWYQQSLDQGLQFLIQYYNGEERAKGNILERFSAQQFPDLHSELNLSSLELGDSALYFCASSAGTGGIYGYTFGSGTRLTVV.

The chain recombines TRBV5-1 with TRBJ2-1, with D perhaps given as TRBD1 or TRBD2 (5 bases each). The germline V gene has CDR1 SGHRS and CDR2 YFSETQ. The CDR3 covers 12 residues. The germline V and J ends were trimmed by 0 bases and 15 bases, with 13 bases remaining between them. In DNA form, the CDR3 reads TGCGCCAGCAGCTTGGAGGGGAATGAGGGGTTCTTC. It encodes CASSLEGNEGFF. The full variable domain, completed using reference TRBV5-1 and TRBJ2-1, is KAGVTQTPRYLIKTRGQQVTLSCSPISGHRSVSWYQQTPGQGLQFLFEYFSETQRNKGNFPGRFSGRQFSNSRSEMNVSTLELGDSALYLCASSLEGNEGFFGPGTRLTVL.

The V call is TRBV7-2, the J call TRBJ1-5; unclear D gene. Trimming stripped 6 bases from V and 9 bases from J, with 15 bases between. The CDR3 loop spans 13 amino acids. CDR1 SGHTA and CDR2 FQGNSA come from the germline V gene. CDR3 DNA: TGTGCCAGCAGACGCGACGCGATTGCGCCCCAGCATTTT. Residues: CASRRDAIAPQHF.

J is TRBJ1-4 and V is TRBV5-1; D remains unclear. The CDR3 sequence is 15 residues long. Looked up from germline, CDR1 is SGHRS and CDR2 is YFSETQ. The germline V and J ends were trimmed by 3 bases and 5 bases, with 14 bases remaining between them. CDR3 sequence: CASSSGRRPNEKLFF. CDR3 bases: TGCGCCAGCAGCTCCGGACGCAGGCCGAATGAAAAACTGTTTTTT. Supplemented by reference TRBV5-1 and TRBJ1-4, the full variable domain reads KAGVTQTPRYLIKTRGQQVTLSCSPISGHRSVSWYQQTPGQGLQFLFEYFSETQRNKGNFPGRFSGRQFSNSRSEMNVSTLELGDSALYLCASSSGRRPNEKLFFGSGTQLSVL.

The chain employs TRBV30 and TRBJ1-1; 8 bases map to TRBD1. This CDR3 has 17 amino acids. V shed 0 bases, J shed 0 bases, and the junction held 9 bases outside the gene matches. Looked up from germline, CDR1 is GTSNPN and CDR2 is SVGIG (reference sequence). The CDR3 region is CAWSVSRYRGLNTEAFF. The CDR3 nucleotides are TGTGCCTGGAGTGTATCCCGGTACAGGGGGTTGAACACTGAAGCTTTCTTT.

The J gene is TRBJ2-7, the V gene TRBV9; 9 nucleotides line up with TRBD2. Germline V gene data show CDR1 as SGDLS and CDR2 as YYNGEE. The trim removed 4 bases at V and 4 bases at J, leaving 9 bases unmatched. This CDR3 spans 15 amino acids. The chain's CDR3 is CASSPRSGGQYEQYF. The CDR3, as DNA: TGTGCCAGCAGCCCCCGTAGCGGGGGCCAGTACGAGCAGTACTTC.

The chain links TRBV28 to TRBJ2-2; D may be TRBD2 (6 bases). V shed 8 bases and J shed 5 bases, with 21 bases lying between them. The CDR3 loop spans 16 amino acids. Germline values: CDR1 MDHEN, CDR2 SYDVKM. In nucleotides, the CDR3 is TGTGCCAGCGGAGGGATGGCAGAGGCCGGAACCGGGGAGCTGTTTTTT. Translated, it gives CASGGMAEAGTGELFF.

This chain joins TRBV4-3 and TRBJ1-3; 8 nucleotides align to TRBD1. The length of the CDR3 is 15 residues. V lost 1 base to trimming and J lost 2 bases; unmatched junction nucleotides: 1. Per the germline V gene, CDR1 is LGHNA and CDR2 is YSLEER. CDR3 region: CASSQGTGTGNTIYF. CDR3 in DNA: TGCGCCAGCAGCCAAGGGACAGGGACTGGAAACACCATATATTTT.

The rearrangement uses TRBV27 and TRBJ1-2; 7 positions match TRBD1. This CDR3 is built from 13 residues. Germline loops: CDR1 MNHEY, CDR2 SMNVEV (reference sequence). Germline trimming cut 5 bases from V and 5 bases from J; bases unmatched to any gene: 5. The CDR3 DNA follows: TGTGCCAGCAGTCGCCTGGGACAGTATGGCTACACCTTC. Translated: CASSRLGQYGYTF.

This chain joins TRBV6-5 and TRBJ2-1, with 9 bases aligning to TRBD2. The germline gives CDR1 MNHEY, CDR2 SVGAGI. The trim removed 7 bases at V and 4 bases at J, leaving 5 bases unmatched. This CDR3 has 14 residues. CDR3 nucleotides: TGTGCCAGCATCGCGGGGGGGCGATACAATGAGCAGTTCTTC. It codes for CASIAGGRYNEQFF.

The rearrangement uses TRBV11-1 and TRBJ2-1, with 11 bases lining up with TRBD2. Germline lookup yields CDR1 SGHAT and CDR2 FQDESV (reference sequence). V gave up 4 bases and J gave up 1 base; unmatched junction bases: 0. The CDR3 length is 15 residues. DNA for the CDR3: TGTGCCAGCAGCTCTAGCGGGGGGTCCTACAATGAGCAGTTCTTC. Its translation: CASSSSGGSYNEQFF.

The gene calls are TRBV9 and TRBJ2-1; TRBD1 matches at 9 bases. Germline-derived CDR1 and CDR2 are SGDLS and YYNGEE. The V and J ends lost 4 bases and 4 bases, in that order; junction bases with no gene match: 6. There are 15 residues in the CDR3. DNA of the CDR3: TGTGCCAGCAGCCTCGGGACAGGGCCATACAATGAGCAGTTCTTC. Translated, it gives CASSLGTGPYNEQFF.

The chain combines TRBV5-6 with TRBJ1-6, with 7 bases aligning to TRBD1. Germline CDR1 SGHDT, CDR2 YYEEEE. The V segment lost 4 bases and the J segment 5 bases; nucleotides outside the gene matches: 15. The CDR3 sequence is 18 residues long. The CDR3 nucleotides read TGTGCCAGCAGCAGTAGACGGACAGGAAAGTTTAATAATTCACCCCTCCACTTT. This gives the protein CASSSRRTGKFNNSPLHF.

This clone showed up just once. The chain links TRBV9 to TRBJ2-5; D is unclear. This CDR3 is built from 15 residues. The germline CDR1 and CDR2 sequences are SGDLS and YYNGEE. The V end was cut by 0 bases, the J end by 4 bases, with 13 bases between. This chain's CDR3 is CASSVDKGLGETQYF. The CDR3 region has the DNA TGTGCCAGCAGCGTAGACAAGGGCCTCGGAGAGACCCAGTACTTC.

The rearrangement links TRBV3-1 (or the pseudogene TRBV3-2) to TRBJ1-4; D call uncertain. This CDR3 is 14 amino acids long. The germline V and J ends were trimmed by 7 bases and 4 bases, with 13 bases remaining between them. The germline CDR1 and CDR2 sequences are LGHDT and YNNKEL (reference sequence). Here the CDR3 DNA reads TGTGCCAGCAAACAAGCGGGATTTAATGAAAAACTGTTTTTT. Encoded protein: CASKQAGFNEKLFF.

This clone was observed a single time. The chain employs TRBV2 and TRBJ2-1, with TRBD2 matching over 8 bases. Trimming took 6 bases from V and 3 from J; bases not matched to a gene: 7. Germline assignment: CDR1 SNHLY and CDR2 FYNNEI. The length of the CDR3 is 15 residues. Written as DNA, the CDR3 is TGTGCCAGCAGCTTCGGGGGGGCGGGCTACAATGAGCAGTTCTTC. It codes for CASSFGGAGYNEQFF.

V usage is TRBV5-1 and J usage is TRBJ1-5, with TRBD1 as a possible D gene (6 bases). Germline V gives CDR1 SGHRS, CDR2 YFSETQ. V was clipped by 3 bases and J by 3 bases, with 28 bases between them. The CDR3 is made up of 20 amino acids. In nucleotides, the CDR3 is TGCGCCAGCAGCTCACCCTTTTGGATTAGGGACACACAAACCAATCAGCCCCAGCATTTT. Protein: CASSSPFWIRDTQTNQPQHF.